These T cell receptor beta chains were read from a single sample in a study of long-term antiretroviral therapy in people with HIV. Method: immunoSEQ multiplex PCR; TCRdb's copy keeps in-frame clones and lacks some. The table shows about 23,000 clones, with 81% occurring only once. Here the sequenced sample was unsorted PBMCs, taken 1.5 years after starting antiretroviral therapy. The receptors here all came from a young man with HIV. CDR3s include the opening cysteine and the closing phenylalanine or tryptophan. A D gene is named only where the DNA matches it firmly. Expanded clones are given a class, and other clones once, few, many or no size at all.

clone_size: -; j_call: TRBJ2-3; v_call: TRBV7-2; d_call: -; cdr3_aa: CASSLDGGSTDTQYF; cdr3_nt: TGTGCCAGCAGCTTAGACGGGGGAAGCACAGATACGCAGTATTTT
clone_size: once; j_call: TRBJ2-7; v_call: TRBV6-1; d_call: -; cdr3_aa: CASSESRGPLTPEQYF; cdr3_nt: TGTGCCAGCAGTGAAAGCAGGGGCCCACTAACGCCCGAGCAGTACTTC
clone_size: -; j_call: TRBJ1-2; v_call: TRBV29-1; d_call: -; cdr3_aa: CSVEGALEGYTF; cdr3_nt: TGCAGCGTTGAGGGGGCTTTAGAAGGCTACACCTTC
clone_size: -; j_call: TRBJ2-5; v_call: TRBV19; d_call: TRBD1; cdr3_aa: CASSDAGTGDETQYF; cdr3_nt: TGTGCCAGTAGTGATGCCGGGACAGGGGATGAGACCCAGTACTTC
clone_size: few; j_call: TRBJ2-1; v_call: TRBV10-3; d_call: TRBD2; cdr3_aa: CAIRGTSLSGAYNEQFF; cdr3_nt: TGTGCCATCCGAGGGACTAGCCTCTCTGGCGCCTACAATGAGCAGTTCTTC
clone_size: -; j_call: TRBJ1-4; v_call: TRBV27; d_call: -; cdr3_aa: CASSSPSWGDEKLFF; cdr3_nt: TGTGCCAGCAGTTCACCCTCGTGGGGGGATGAAAAACTGTTTTTT
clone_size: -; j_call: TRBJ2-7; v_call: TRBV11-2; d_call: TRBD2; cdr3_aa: CASSFSGSRYEQYF; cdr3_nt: TGTGCCAGCAGCTTTAGCGGGAGCAGGTACGAGCAGTACTTC
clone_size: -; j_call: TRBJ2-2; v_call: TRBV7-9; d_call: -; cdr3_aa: CASSLPLNTGELFF; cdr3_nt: TGTGCCAGCAGCCTACCATTGAACACCGGGGAGCTGTTTTTT
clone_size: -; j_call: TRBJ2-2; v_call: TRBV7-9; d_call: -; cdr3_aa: CASSPLKTSDPGELFF; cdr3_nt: TGTGCCAGCAGCCCTCTTAAGACTAGTGATCCCGGGGAGCTGTTTTTT
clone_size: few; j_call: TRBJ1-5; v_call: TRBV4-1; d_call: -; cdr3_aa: CASSQDAGRVNQPQHF; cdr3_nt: TGCGCCAGCAGCCAAGATGCAGGCAGGGTCAATCAGCCCCAGCATTTT
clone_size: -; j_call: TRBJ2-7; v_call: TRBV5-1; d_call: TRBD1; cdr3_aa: CASSWGDRGYEQYF; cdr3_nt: TGCGCCAGCAGCTGGGGGGACAGGGGTTACGAGCAGTACTTC
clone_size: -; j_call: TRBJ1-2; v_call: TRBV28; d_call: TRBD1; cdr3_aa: CASRRDRVGGYTF; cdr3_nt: TGTGCCAGCAGAAGAGACAGGGTCGGTGGCTACACCTTC
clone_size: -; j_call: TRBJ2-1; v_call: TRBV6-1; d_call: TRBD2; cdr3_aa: CASSPPGLAGGGQFF; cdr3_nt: TGTGCCAGCAGTCCGCCGGGACTAGCGGGAGGGGGGCAGTTCTTC
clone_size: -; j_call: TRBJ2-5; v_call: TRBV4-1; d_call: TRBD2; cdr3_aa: CASSPGGGREETQYF; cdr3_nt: TGCGCCAGCAGCCCCGGCGGGGGGCGGGAAGAGACCCAGTACTTC
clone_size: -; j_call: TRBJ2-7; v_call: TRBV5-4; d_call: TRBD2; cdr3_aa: CASSPQAGGRYEQYF; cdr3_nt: TGTGCCAGCAGCCCCCAAGCGGGGGGGCGCTACGAGCAGTACTTC
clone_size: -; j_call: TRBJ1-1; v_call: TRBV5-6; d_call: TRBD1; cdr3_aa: CASSLVATGVTEAFF; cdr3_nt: TGTGCCAGCAGCTTGGTGGCTACAGGGGTCACTGAAGCTTTCTTT
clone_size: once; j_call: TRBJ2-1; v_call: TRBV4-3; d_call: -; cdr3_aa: CASSQGTGVSYEQFF; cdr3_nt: TGCGCCAGCAGCCAAGGAACGGGAGTCAGCTATGAGCAGTTCTTC
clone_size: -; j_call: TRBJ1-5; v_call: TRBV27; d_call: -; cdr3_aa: CASSFRGLGNQPQHF; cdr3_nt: TGTGCCAGCAGTTTTCGGGGACTGGGCAATCAGCCCCAGCATTTT
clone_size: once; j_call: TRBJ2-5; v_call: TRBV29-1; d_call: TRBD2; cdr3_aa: CSVAGTTQETQYF; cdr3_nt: TGCAGCGTTGCCGGGACTACCCAAGAGACCCAGTACTTC
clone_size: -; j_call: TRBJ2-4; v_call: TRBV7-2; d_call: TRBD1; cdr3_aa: CASSLAGTGGGIQYF; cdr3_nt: TGTGCCAGCAGCTTAGCCGGTACAGGGGGTGGCATTCAGTACTTC
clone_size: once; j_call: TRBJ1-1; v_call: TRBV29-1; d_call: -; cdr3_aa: CSVKILPRDSEAFF; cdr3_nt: TGCAGCGTTAAAATCCTCCCGAGAGACTCTGAAGCTTTCTTT
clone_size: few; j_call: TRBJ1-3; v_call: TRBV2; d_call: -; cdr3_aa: CASSYGGTIYF; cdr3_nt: TGTGCCAGCAGTTATGGAGGCACCATATATTTT
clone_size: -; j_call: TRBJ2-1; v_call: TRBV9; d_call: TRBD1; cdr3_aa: CASSGQGTYNEQFF; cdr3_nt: TGTGCCAGCAGCGGACAGGGAACCTACAATGAGCAGTTCTTC
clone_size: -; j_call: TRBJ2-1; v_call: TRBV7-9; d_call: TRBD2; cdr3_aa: CASSSPSGSYNEQFF; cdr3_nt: TGTGCCAGCAGCTCGCCTAGCGGGAGTTACAATGAGCAGTTCTTC
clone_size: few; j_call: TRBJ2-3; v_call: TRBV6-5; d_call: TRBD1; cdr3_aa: CASSYSFTGGTDTQYF; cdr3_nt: TGTGCCAGCAGTTACTCATTCACAGGGGGAACAGATACGCAGTATTTT
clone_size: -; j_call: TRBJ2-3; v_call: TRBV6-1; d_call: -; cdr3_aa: CASSDPGDTDTQYF; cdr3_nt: TGTGCCAGCAGTGATCCGGGGGACACAGATACGCAGTATTTT
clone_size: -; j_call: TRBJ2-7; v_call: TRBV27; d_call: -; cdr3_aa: CASSLYGATAYEQYF; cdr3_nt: TGTGCCAGCAGTTTATATGGTGCTACCGCCTACGAGCAGTACTTC
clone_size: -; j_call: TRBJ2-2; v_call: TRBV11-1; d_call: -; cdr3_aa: CASSLGSGSTGELFF; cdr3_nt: TGTGCCAGCAGCTTAGGCTCTGGGAGCACCGGGGAGCTGTTTTTT
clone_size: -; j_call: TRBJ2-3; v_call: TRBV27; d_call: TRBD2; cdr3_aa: CASSLPLAGDGTDTQYF; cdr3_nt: TGTGCCAGCAGTCTTCCCCTAGCGGGAGACGGCACAGATACGCAGTATTTT
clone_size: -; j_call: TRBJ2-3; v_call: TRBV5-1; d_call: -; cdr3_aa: CASSLDGTSTDTQYF; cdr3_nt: TGCGCCAGCAGCTTAGACGGAACTAGCACAGATACGCAGTATTTT
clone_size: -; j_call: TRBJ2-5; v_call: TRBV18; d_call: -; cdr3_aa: CASSPDLRETQYF; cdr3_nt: TGTGCCAGCTCACCCGACCTCCGAGAGACCCAGTACTTC
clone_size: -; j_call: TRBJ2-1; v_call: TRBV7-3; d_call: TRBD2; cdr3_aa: CASSLIGLADNEQFF; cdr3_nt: TGTGCCAGCAGCTTAATCGGCCTAGCGGACAATGAGCAGTTCTTC
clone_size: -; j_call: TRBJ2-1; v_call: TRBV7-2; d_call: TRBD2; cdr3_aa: CASSSSGGPYNEQFF; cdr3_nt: TGTGCCAGCAGCTCTAGCGGGGGTCCCTACAATGAGCAGTTCTTC
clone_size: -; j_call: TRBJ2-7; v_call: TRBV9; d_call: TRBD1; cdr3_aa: CASSPHGEGQGTEQYF; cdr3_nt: TGTGCCAGCAGCCCCCATGGGGAGGGACAGGGGACCGAGCAGTACTTC
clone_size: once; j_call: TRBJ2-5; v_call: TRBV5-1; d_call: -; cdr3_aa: CASSSSTAQYF; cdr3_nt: TGCGCCAGCAGCAGTTCGACGGCCCAGTACTTC
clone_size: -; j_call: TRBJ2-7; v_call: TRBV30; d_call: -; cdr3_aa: CAYELHEQYF; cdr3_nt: TGTGCCTATGAGCTCCACGAGCAGTACTTC
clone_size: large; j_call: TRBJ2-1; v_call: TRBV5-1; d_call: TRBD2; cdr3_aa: CASKASGDPNEQFF; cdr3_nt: TGCGCCAGCAAAGCTAGCGGGGACCCCAATGAGCAGTTCTTC
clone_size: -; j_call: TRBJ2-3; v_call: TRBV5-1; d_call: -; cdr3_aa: CASSSQGTDTQYF; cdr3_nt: TGCGCCAGCAGCTCACAGGGCACAGATACGCAGTATTTT
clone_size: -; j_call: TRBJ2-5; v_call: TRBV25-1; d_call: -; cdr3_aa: CASSERGSRETQYF; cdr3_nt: TGTGCCAGCAGTGAAAGGGGGTCTAGGGAGACCCAGTACTTC
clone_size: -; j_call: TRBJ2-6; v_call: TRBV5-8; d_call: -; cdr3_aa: CASSLVTGMYGANVLTF; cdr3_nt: TGTGCCAGCAGCTTGGTAACTGGGATGTACGGGGCCAACGTCCTGACTTTC
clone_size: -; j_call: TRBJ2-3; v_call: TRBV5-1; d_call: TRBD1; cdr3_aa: CASSFTGTGVSNTDTQYF; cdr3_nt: TGCGCCAGCAGCTTTACCGGGACAGGGGTATCGAACACAGATACGCAGTATTTT
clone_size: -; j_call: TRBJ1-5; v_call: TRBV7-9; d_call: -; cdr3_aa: CASSHGGGSNQPQHF; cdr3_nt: TGTGCCAGCAGCCACGGGGGGGGCAGCAATCAGCCCCAGCATTTT
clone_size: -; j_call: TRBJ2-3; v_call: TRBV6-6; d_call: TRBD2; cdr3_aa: CASGLAVTDTQYF; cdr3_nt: TGTGCCAGCGGACTAGCGGTCACAGATACGCAGTATTTT
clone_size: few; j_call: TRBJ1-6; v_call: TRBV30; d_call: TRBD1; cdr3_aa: CAWKQGLSPLHF; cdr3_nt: TGTGCCTGGAAACAGGGGCTTTCACCCCTCCACTTT
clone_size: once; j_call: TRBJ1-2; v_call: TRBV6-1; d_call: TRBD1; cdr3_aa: CASRSDTGTGYGYTF; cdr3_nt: TGTGCCAGCAGGAGCGATACCGGGACAGGGTATGGCTACACCTTC
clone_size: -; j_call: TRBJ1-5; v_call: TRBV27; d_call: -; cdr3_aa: CAIVFPRDGSNQPQHF; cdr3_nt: TGTGCCATCGTCTTCCCCCGGGACGGGAGCAATCAGCCCCAGCATTTT
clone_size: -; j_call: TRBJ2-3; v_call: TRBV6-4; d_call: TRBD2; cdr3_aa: CASSPGLAGGGDTQYF; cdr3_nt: TGTGCCAGCAGCCCGGGACTAGCGGGAGGTGGAGATACGCAGTATTTT
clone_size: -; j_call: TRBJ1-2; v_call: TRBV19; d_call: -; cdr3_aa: CASSIGYGYTF; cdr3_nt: TGTGCCAGTAGTATAGGGTATGGCTACACCTTC
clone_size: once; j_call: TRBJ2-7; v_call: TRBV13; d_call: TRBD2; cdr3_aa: CASSLSGTSGTLIYEQYF; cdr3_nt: TGTGCCAGCAGCTTGTCCGGGACTAGCGGAACATTAATCTACGAGCAGTACTTC
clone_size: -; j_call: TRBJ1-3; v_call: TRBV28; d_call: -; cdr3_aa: CASSFGGSGNTIYF; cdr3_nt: TGTGCCAGCAGTTTCGGGGGGTCTGGAAACACCATATATTTT
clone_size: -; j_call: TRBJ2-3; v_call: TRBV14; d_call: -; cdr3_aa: CASSQQLASTDTQYF; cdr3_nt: TGTGCCAGCAGCCAGCAATTAGCTAGCACAGATACGCAGTATTTT
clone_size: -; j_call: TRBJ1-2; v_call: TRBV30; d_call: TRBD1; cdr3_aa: CAWSVQRGRLGYTF; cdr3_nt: TGTGCCTGGAGTGTACAGAGGGGGCGGCTCGGCTACACCTTC
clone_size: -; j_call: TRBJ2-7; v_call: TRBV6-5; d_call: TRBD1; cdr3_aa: CASSYTGQSYEQYF; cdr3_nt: TGTGCCAGCAGTTATACGGGACAGTCCTACGAGCAGTACTTC
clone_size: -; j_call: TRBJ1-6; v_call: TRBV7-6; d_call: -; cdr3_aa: CASSPRQGGNNSPLHF; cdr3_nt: TGTGCCAGCAGCCCGAGGCAGGGTGGCAATAATTCACCCCTCCACTTT